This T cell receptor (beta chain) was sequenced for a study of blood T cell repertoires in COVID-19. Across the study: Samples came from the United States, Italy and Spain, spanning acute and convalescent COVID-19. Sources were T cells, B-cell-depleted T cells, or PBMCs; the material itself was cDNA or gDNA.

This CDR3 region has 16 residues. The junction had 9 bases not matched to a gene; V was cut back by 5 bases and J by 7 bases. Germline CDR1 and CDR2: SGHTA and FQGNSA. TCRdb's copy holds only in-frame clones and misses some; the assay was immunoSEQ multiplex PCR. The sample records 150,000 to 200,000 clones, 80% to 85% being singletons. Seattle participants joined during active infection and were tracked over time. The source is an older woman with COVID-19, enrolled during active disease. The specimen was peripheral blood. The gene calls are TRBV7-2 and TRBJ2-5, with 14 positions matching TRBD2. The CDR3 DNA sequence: TGTGCCAGCAGCCTGACTAGCGGGGGGGCTCAGGGGACCCAGTACTTC. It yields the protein CASSLTSGGAQGTQYF.